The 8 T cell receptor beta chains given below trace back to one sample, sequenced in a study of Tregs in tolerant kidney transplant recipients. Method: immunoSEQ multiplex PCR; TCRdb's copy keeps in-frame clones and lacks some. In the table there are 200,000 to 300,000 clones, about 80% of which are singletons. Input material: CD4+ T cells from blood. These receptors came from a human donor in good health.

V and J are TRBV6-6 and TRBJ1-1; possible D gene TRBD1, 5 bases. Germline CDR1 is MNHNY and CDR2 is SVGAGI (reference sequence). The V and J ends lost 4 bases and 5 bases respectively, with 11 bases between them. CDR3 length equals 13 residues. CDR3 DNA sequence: TGTGCCAGCAGTTTAGGGGAGTATACTGAAGCTTTCTTT. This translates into CASSLGEYTEAFF.

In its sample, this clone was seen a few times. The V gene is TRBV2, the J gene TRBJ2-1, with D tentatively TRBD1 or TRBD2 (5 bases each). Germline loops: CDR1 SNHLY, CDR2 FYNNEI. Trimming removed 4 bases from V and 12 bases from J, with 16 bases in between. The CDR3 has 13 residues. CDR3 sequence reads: CASSAPRAEGQFF. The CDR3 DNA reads TGTGCCAGCAGTGCCCCCAGGGCCGAGGGGCAGTTCTTC.

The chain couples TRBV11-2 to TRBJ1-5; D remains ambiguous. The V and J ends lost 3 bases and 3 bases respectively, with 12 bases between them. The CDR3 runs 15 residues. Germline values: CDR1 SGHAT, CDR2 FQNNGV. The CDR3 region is CASSLGRRDNQPQHF. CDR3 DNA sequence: TGTGCCAGCAGCTTGGGCCGACGGGACAATCAGCCCCAGCATTTT.

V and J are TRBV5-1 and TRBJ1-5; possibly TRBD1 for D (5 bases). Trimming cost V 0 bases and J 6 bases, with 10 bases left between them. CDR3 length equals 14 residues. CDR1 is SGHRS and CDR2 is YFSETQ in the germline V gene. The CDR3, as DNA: TGCGCCAGCAGCTTGGATGGGGGGGGTCAGCCCCAGCATTTT. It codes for CASSLDGGGQPQHF.

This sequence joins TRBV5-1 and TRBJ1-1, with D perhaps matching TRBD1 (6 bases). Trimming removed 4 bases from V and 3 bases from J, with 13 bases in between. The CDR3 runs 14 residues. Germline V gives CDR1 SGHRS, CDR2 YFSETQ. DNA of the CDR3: TGCGCCAGCAGCATACAGGGTGATGACACTGAAGCTTTCTTT. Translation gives CASSIQGDDTEAFF. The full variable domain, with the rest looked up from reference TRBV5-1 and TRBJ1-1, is KAGVTQTPRYLIKTRGQQVTLSCSPISGHRSVSWYQQTPGQGLQFLFEYFSETQRNKGNFPGRFSGRQFSNSRSEMNVSTLELGDSALYLCASSIQGDDTEAFFGQGTRLTVV.

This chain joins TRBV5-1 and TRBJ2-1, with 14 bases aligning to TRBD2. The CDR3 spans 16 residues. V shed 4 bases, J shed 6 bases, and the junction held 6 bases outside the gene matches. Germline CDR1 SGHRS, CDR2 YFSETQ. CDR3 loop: CASSRGLAGAGNEQFF. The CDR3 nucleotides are TGCGCCAGCAGCCGGGGACTAGCGGGGGCAGGCAATGAGCAGTTCTTC.

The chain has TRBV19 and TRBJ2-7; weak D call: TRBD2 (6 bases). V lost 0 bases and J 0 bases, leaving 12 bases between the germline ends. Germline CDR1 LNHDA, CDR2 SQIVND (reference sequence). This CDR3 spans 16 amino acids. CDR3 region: CASSIDGGTPSYEQYF. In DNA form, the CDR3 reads TGTGCCAGTAGTATAGATGGCGGGACGCCCTCCTACGAGCAGTACTTC.

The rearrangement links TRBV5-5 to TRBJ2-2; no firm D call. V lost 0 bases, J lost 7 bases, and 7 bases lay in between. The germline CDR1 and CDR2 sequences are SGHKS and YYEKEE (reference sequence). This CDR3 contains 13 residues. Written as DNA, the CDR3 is TGTGCCAGCAGCTTGGTAGTGATCGGGGAGCTGTTTTTT. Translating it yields CASSLVVIGELFF.